This TCR beta chain was profiled in a study of CD8 T cells in Susac syndrome. Reverse transcription of 0.5 to 1 ug RNA was carried out with random hexamers. TCRdb itself ran the immunoSEQ multiplex PCR reads through MiXCR, one entry per CDR3 protein. The data contain about 100,000 distinct CDR3 sequences, approximately 95% of them singletons. This CDR3 has 15 amino acids. Germline V lookup: CDR1 SQVTM, CDR2 ANQGSEA. The V end lost 0 bases, the J end lost 4 bases, and 15 bases lay between the germline ends. This TCR derives from a human donor with Susac syndrome. The sample was CD8+ T cells from PBMCs. The chain uses TRBV29-1 and TRBJ1-2; D is possibly TRBD1 (6 bases). In nucleotides, the CDR3 is TGCAGCGTTGAAGACACAGGGTTTTCCGTCTATGGCTACACCTTC. It codes for CSVEDTGFSVYGYTF.